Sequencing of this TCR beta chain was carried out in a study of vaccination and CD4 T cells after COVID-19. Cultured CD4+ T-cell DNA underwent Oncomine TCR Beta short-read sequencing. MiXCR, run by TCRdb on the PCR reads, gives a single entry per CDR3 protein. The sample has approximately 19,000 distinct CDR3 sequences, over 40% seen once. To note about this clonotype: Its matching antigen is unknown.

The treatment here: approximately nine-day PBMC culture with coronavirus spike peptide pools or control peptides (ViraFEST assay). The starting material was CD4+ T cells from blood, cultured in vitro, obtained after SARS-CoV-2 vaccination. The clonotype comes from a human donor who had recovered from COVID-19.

The CDR3 sequence is CASRPQGEKQYF. The DNA of the CDR3 is TGTGCCAGCAGACCGCAAGGCGAGAAGCAGTACTTC. The chain recombines TRBV11-3 with TRBJ2-7; D not certain. This CDR3 is 12 amino acids long. CDR1 and CDR2 (germline): SGHNT, YENEEA. V gave up 6 bases and J gave up 8 bases, with 14 bases separating them.